This T cell receptor beta chain was retrieved from a study of T cells in Graves' hyperthyroidism and ophthalmopathy (dated by TCRdb to the late 2010s). About the full investigation: Peripheral blood was sampled at the time of initial diagnosis, prior to any treatment. Whether ophthalmopathy could be predicted prospectively was tested in an independent validation cohort made up of roughly 19 hyperthyroidism patients plus 17 patients who later progressed to ophthalmopathy. For training and testing, the 100 or so patients in the discovery cohort were randomly divided in a 7:3 ratio. The study also compared thyroid tissue and blood T-cell repertoires from five or six Graves' hyperthyroidism patients. A discovery cohort of roughly 100 patients, roughly 40 with Graves' ophthalmopathy and about 60 with stable Graves' hyperthyroidism, was used to find distinguishing TCR V-J signatures. After sampling, hyperthyroidism patients received methimazole starting at 30 mg daily, and ophthalmopathy patients received high-dose intravenous methylprednisolone. According to the paper, TCR Vbeta CDR3 sequencing was carried out on about 140 peripheral blood samples, which came from more than 40 ophthalmopathy, about 75 hyperthyroidism and roughly 17 progressor patients.

From a lookup of the germline V gene, CDR1 and CDR2 are MNHEY and SVGEGT. Trimming takes 5 bases from V and 1 base from J, and the germline ends sit 16 bases apart. Spanning cysteine to phenylalanine, the CDR3 consists of 16 amino acids. Left in the record is the CDR3 DNA by itself, 48 bases read in frame from the first base. Overall study outcomes, separate from this receptor: Sample size was not statistically predetermined, and investigators were not blinded to group allocation. A model built on a 13 V-J signature distinguished ophthalmopathy from stable hyperthyroidism, reaching around 87% sensitivity and under 84% specificity in cross-validation and 80%/75% in testing. In validation, progression to ophthalmopathy was predicted by the model with 55% to 71% sensitivity and 72.22% specificity, a median of approximately 6.5 months before onset. Most expanded thyroid clonotypes (frequency above 0.001) were also found in blood, which suggests that blood repertoires may mirror thyroid immune responses.

Moderately to severely active disease, a Clinical Activity Score of at least 3, a NOSPECS grade of at least 4, and a duration under 3 months were present in ophthalmopathy patients. Exclusion was applied to patients with uncontrolled infections, other autoimmune diseases, pregnancy or lactation. Diagnoses relied on clinical symptoms, serum thyroxine and TRAb, thyroid ultrasound and orbital computed tomography. Ficoll-Paque density gradient centrifugation was used to isolate PBMCs from 9.5 to 10 ml of fresh peripheral blood. Total RNA was extracted using Trizol reagent, and RNA quality was assessed on an Agilent 2100 Bioanalyzer. The TCR beta CDR3 regions were amplified from RNA transcripts. For the first round of RT-PCR on the TCR CDR3, the HTBI primer set was used together with the Qiagen OneStep RT-PCR kit. Libraries were constructed in a second round of multiplex PCR, after which size selection and purification were performed. Paired-end sequencing of the libraries was performed with 100 bp reads on an Illumina HiSeq2000. The paper's data handling went like this. SOAPnuke was used to process the raw data, throwing out any read that contained adapters or uncalled bases, had a mean Phred below 15, or lacked an exact constant-primer or identifier match. High-quality paired reads were merged with COPE v1.2.5, and unique nucleotide sequences were defined as clonotypes. Clonotypes were aligned to IMGT TRBV, TRBD and TRBJ reference segments using MiTCR v1.1. The analysis included only V-J combinations with a frequency above 0.0001, which together covered 99.2% of the repertoires. A TCS score was defined as the ratio between F50 (clonal expansion) and ExV (chaos), using BLOSUM62-based TCRdist between CDR3 peptides within each V-J. Welch's t-statistics and random forest reduced roughly 540 V-J features to 10 to 15, which were used in a naive Bayes classifier (R e1071). The Morisita-Horn index was used to measure how similar the thyroid and blood repertoires were. The public sequencing data were trimmed at Q25 with fastp and processed into clonotypes with MiXCR by TCRdb, which kept only in-frame beta chains. Every distinct CDR3 protein forms one entry, paired with its most common genes and DNA. The V and J calls follow TCRdb's processing rather than the paper's. Counted in this sample were fewer than 650,000 distinct CDR3 sequences; around 15% of them appeared once. 3.5% to 4.5% of the sample comes from the top ten.

About this clonotype itself: The clone's antigen remains unknown. Per-base quality was not reported, and no clone a single base away is much larger than it.

The chain uses TRBV6-2 or TRBV6-3 and TRBJ2-3, with an unclear D gene assignment. This sequence originates from a woman in her forties with Graves' ophthalmopathy. The source material was blood. CDR3 loop: CASSTPQRVGTDTQYF. The bases read TGTGCCAGCAGTACCCCTCAGAGAGTGGGCACAGATACGCAGTATTTT.